The 15 T cell receptor beta chains given below trace back to one sample, sequenced in a study of T-cell reconstitution after alpha-beta-depleted transplantation in children. Molecular barcoding with unique molecular identifiers was used for the TCRbeta library. MiXCR, run by TCRdb on the PCR reads, gives a single entry per CDR3 protein. Among approximately 490,000 distinct CDR3 sequences listed, around an eighth were seen once. The sample consisted of PBMCs from the stem cell graft donor, taken from the stem cell graft. All receptors come from a human donor who donated a stem cell graft to a child with combined immunodeficiency.

This clonotype occurred a few times. V and J are TRBV27 and TRBJ2-7, with TRBD2 matching 10 bases. The CDR3 loop spans 15 amino acids. V lost 8 bases, J lost 3 bases, and 10 bases stayed unmatched. The germline gives CDR1 MNHEY, CDR2 SMNVEV (reference sequence). The CDR3 protein is CASRGVLAGGYEQYF. The CDR3 bases are TGTGCCAGCCGCGGGGTGTTAGCGGGAGGCTACGAGCAGTACTTC.

The V and J genes are TRBV6-5 and TRBJ1-2; 10 bases match TRBD1. Germline V gene data show CDR1 as MNHEY and CDR2 as SVGAGI. CDR3 length: 17 residues. Trimming removed 0 bases from V and 7 bases from J; junction bases left unmatched: 11. CDR3 coding DNA: TGTGCCAGCAGTTACTCCCCATTGACAGGGGGCGCTTCTGGCTACACCTTC. Translated: CASSYSPLTGGASGYTF.

This rearrangement joins TRBV6-2 or TRBV6-3 to TRBJ2-5, with D perhaps being TRBD1 or TRBD2 (5 bases each). CDR1 and CDR2 from the germline V gene are MNHEY and SVGEGT. The V end was cut by 6 bases, the J end by 7 bases, with 24 bases between. The CDR3 is 16 residues long. The CDR3 nucleotides are TGTGCCAGCAGCGACCCAGGGACGGCCTCGACTATGACCCAGTACTTC. Encoded protein: CASSDPGTASTMTQYF.

There are many counts of this clonotype. The chain's CDR3 is CASSVEVGPYEQYF. DNA for the CDR3: TGTGCCAGCAGCGTAGAGGTGGGGCCTTACGAGCAGTACTTC. The rearrangement uses TRBV9 and TRBJ2-7; TRBD1 might be the D (5 bases). CDR1 SGDLS and CDR2 YYNGEE come from the germline V gene. The CDR3 has 14 residues. Trimming shortened V by 0 bases and J by 4 bases, and 11 bases separated the two germline ends.

The sample holds many counts of this clonotype. The chain joins TRBV20-1 to TRBJ2-3; 8 nucleotides align to TRBD2. The V gene's germline CDR1 is DFQATT and CDR2 SNEGSKA (reference sequence). The V and J ends lost 0 bases and 3 bases, in that order; junction bases with no gene match: 11. This CDR3 region has 17 residues. The CDR3 reads CSARDRVAGPRTDTQYF. In DNA form, the CDR3 reads TGCAGTGCTAGAGATCGCGTAGCGGGGCCTAGGACAGATACGCAGTATTTT.

The rearrangement links TRBV7-6 to TRBJ2-3; TRBD2 agrees at 10 bases. The germline V gene has CDR1 SGHVS and CDR2 FNYEAQ. The CDR3 runs to 17 residues. J lost 5 bases, V lost 1 base, and 9 bases had no gene match. The CDR3, as DNA: TGTGCCAGCAGCTTAGAAAGCGGGGGGGCCTGTAAAGATACGCAGTATTTT. Translation: CASSLESGGACKDTQYF.

This clonotype was seen a few times. This chain joins TRBV7-9 and TRBJ2-1; 13 bases are a match to TRBD2. Looked up from germline, CDR1 is SEHNR and CDR2 is FQNEAQ (reference sequence). This CDR3 contains 17 residues. Trimming cost V 4 bases and J 7 bases; bases outside gene matches: 10. CDR3 sequence reads: CASSSEETSGGHNEQFF. CDR3 in DNA: TGTGCCAGCAGCTCCGAGGAGACTAGCGGGGGGCATAATGAGCAGTTCTTC.

This rearrangement joins TRBV6-5 to TRBJ2-1, with D perhaps TRBD2 (6 bases). Germline assignment: CDR1 MNHEY and CDR2 SVGAGI. This CDR3 region has 16 residues. V was shortened by 5 bases and J by 1 base, with 15 bases between the two germline ends. This CDR3 reads CASSREFSVSYNEQFF. CDR3 DNA sequence: TGTGCCAGCAGTCGGGAGTTCAGCGTATCCTACAATGAGCAGTTCTTC.

There are many counts of this clonotype. The chain recombines TRBV5-1 with TRBJ1-5, with D maybe TRBD1 (6 bases). Germline V gene lookup returns CDR1 SGHRS and CDR2 YFSETQ. This CDR3 comprises 18 residues. The V end lost 4 bases, the J end lost 0 bases, and 20 bases lay between the germline ends. CDR3 in amino acids: CASSRIHRESNSNQPQHF. The DNA of the CDR3 is TGCGCCAGCAGCAGGATCCACAGGGAAAGTAATAGCAATCAGCCCCAGCATTTT.

Only a few counts were recorded for this clonotype. The V gene is TRBV29-1, the J gene TRBJ1-2; D is uncertain. The CDR3 sequence is 14 residues long. Germline values: CDR1 SQVTM, CDR2 ANQGSEA. Trimming pared 2 bases from V and 1 base from J, leaving 11 bases between. The CDR3 sequence: CSVESVEDNYGYTF. DNA of the CDR3: TGCAGCGTTGAATCGGTTGAGGATAACTATGGCTACACCTTC.

In this sample, this clonotype turned up a few times. The J gene is TRBJ2-1, the V gene TRBV5-1; 10 nucleotides match TRBD2. The germline CDR1 and CDR2 sequences are SGHRS and YFSETQ. V shed 4 bases and J 7 bases; nucleotides not matched to a gene: 8. The CDR3 is made up of 15 amino acids. This CDR3 reads CASSPTSGFGNEQFF. The CDR3, as DNA: TGCGCCAGCAGCCCGACTAGCGGGTTTGGGAATGAGCAGTTCTTC.

This clonotype appeared a few times. The gene calls are TRBV13 and TRBJ2-7; D unresolved. The germline V gene has CDR1 PRHDT and CDR2 FYEKMQ (reference sequence). V lost 5 bases and J lost 5, with 10 bases in between. CDR3 length: 12 amino acids. The CDR3 loop reads CASSAYRDEQYF. DNA for the CDR3: TGTGCCAGCAGCGCATACAGAGACGAGCAGTACTTC.

The chain has TRBV20-1 and TRBJ2-7, with TRBD2 matching over 11 bases. J lost 2 bases, V lost 5 bases, and 11 bases had no gene match. Germline V lookup: CDR1 DFQATT, CDR2 SNEGSKA (reference sequence). This CDR3 comprises 16 residues. The CDR3 loop reads CSASTVRLAGTYEQYF. The CDR3 nucleotides are TGCAGTGCTTCGACGGTTAGACTAGCGGGAACCTACGAGCAGTACTTC.

This clonotype was seen at least ten times. The chain is built from TRBV29-1 and TRBJ2-2; 9 bases line up with TRBD1. Trimming at V came to 6 bases and at J to 1 base, leaving 3 bases not matched to a gene. Germline lookup yields CDR1 SQVTM and CDR2 ANQGSEA. The CDR3 runs to 14 residues. CDR3 protein: CSVPGQGNTGELFF. The CDR3 DNA reads TGCAGCGTCCCGGGACAGGGGAACACCGGGGAGCTGTTTTTT.

CDR3 bases: TGTGCCAGCTCACCGGAGATAGCGGGGGGTGAGCAGTACTTC. Translating gives CASSPEIAGGEQYF. The rearrangement links TRBV18 to TRBJ2-7; 10 bases are a match to TRBD2. Germline V gene data show CDR1 as KGHSH and CDR2 as LQKENI. Losses at the gene ends were 3 bases for V and 7 bases for J; bases not matched to a gene: 6. This CDR3 contains 14 residues.